This note documents a single TCR beta chain sequence. Its antigen is as yet unknown. This may be a read error: a much more frequent sequence differs by one nucleotide. The data derive from a study of molecular identifiers for immune sequencing clone quantification. Whole-study findings and limits: Naive cells had under 1% of molecules in clones above 20 RNA copies, effectors over 98%.

Libraries from naive CD8 cells were generated from 20,000 to 1,000,000 sorted cells (with 10%, 30% or 50% RNA). Sorted naive CD8 T cells were those defined as CD8+CD4-CCR7+CD45RA+. Making the bulk TCR libraries relied on previously described methods and listed TCR primers. One entry per CDR3 protein results from TCRdb running MiXCR on the PCR reads. The data show tens of thousands of distinct CDR3 sequences, roughly a fifth seen once. Trimming pared 5 bases from V and 10 bases from J, leaving 23 bases between. This CDR3 is 15 amino acids long. The germline gives CDR1 SEHNR, CDR2 FQNEAQ (reference sequence).

The J gene is TRBJ2-5, the V gene TRBV7-9, with D perhaps TRBD1 (5 bases). The sample taken for sequencing was naive CD8+ T cells from blood, with Jurkat cell RNA spiked in. Subset described: FACS-sorted CD8+CD4-CCR7+CD45RA+ naive T cells. The receptor comes from a human donor in good health. Some libraries in this study had Jurkat cell RNA spiked in. CDR3 coding DNA: TGTGCCAGCAGCCTTCCCCCCAGGGCCGAAGGGGTCCAGTACTTC. This gives the protein CASSLPPRAEGVQYF.